These 15 T cell receptor beta chains were sequenced from one sample in a study of T cell responses to AZD1222 COVID-19 vaccine. The protocol was immunoSEQ multiplex PCR, while the TCRdb copy is restricted to in-frame clones and leaves out a portion. The sample shows some 170,000 clones, around 90% of them seen only once. The material was peripheral blood, obtained on day 0 of AZD1222 vaccination. These receptors all come from an adult in good health.

The chain employs TRBV7-9 and TRBJ1-1; D gene unclear. Trimming left V 6 bases short and J 4 bases short, with 15 bases between. The CDR3 spans 14 residues. CDR1 is SEHNR, CDR2 FQNEAQ, per germline (reference sequence). CDR3 sequence: CASRRGTQTTEAFF. CDR3 coding DNA: TGTGCCAGCAGACGCGGAACACAGACCACTGAAGCTTTCTTT.

This chain connects TRBV28 to TRBJ1-6, with 9 bases lining up with TRBD1. V shed 8 bases, J shed 6 bases, and the junction held 2 bases outside the gene matches. Germline loops: CDR1 MDHEN, CDR2 SYDVKM. CDR3 length: 13 residues. CDR3 region: CASRTGVNSPLHF. As DNA, the CDR3 is TGTGCCAGCCGGACAGGGGTTAATTCACCCCTCCACTTT.

In its sample, this clone was seen a few times. The chain employs TRBV6-1 and TRBJ2-2; D is unresolved. This CDR3 region has 15 residues. V was clipped by 2 bases and J by 2 bases, with 9 bases between them. Germline values: CDR1 MNHNS, CDR2 SASEGT. CDR3 DNA sequence: TGTGCCAGCAGTGAACGGCTTTCAAACACCGGGGAGCTGTTTTTT. Its protein product is CASSERLSNTGELFF.

The rearrangement uses TRBV19 and TRBJ2-7; D perhaps matches TRBD1 (6 bases). Germline-derived CDR1 and CDR2 are LNHDA and SQIVND (reference sequence). The CDR3 covers 14 residues. V shed 5 bases and J shed 2 bases, with 13 bases lying between them. The CDR3: CASSAGVSAYEQYF. The CDR3, as DNA: TGTGCCAGTAGTGCAGGGGTATCCGCCTACGAGCAGTACTTC.

This chain uses TRBV4-1 with TRBJ1-6; D may be TRBD1 (6 bases). V was trimmed by 0 bases and J by 3 bases, leaving 12 bases between them. The CDR3 runs to 17 residues. CDR1 MGHRA and CDR2 YSYEKL come from the germline V gene. The CDR3 loop is CASSQDAGQNYNSPLHF. The CDR3 nucleotides are TGCGCCAGCAGCCAAGACGCAGGACAGAACTATAATTCACCCCTCCACTTT.

V is TRBV5-6 and J is TRBJ2-7; D might be TRBD1 (6 bases). The V end was cut by 3 bases, the J end by 4 bases, with 14 bases between. The CDR3 has 14 residues. The germline V gene has CDR1 SGHDT and CDR2 YYEEEE. CDR3 sequence (DNA): TGTGCCAGCAGCTGGGGGCAGGGCCAATACGAGCAGTACTTC. This translates into CASSWGQGQYEQYF.

The chain is built from TRBV6-5 and TRBJ2-1, with 8 bases lining up with TRBD2. Trimming took 1 base from V and 7 from J; bases not matched to a gene: 6. This CDR3 spans 15 amino acids. Germline loops: CDR1 MNHEY, CDR2 SVGAGI. CDR3 sequence (DNA): TGTGCCAGCAGTTACTTTGCGGGAGGAGTAAATGAGCAGTTCTTC. It specifies CASSYFAGGVNEQFF.

The chain employs TRBV5-1 and TRBJ1-1; D gene ambiguous. Deletions cut 0 bases from V and 1 base from J, with 7 bases between. The V gene's germline CDR1 is SGHRS and CDR2 YFSETQ. This CDR3 region has 14 residues. CDR3 protein: CASSLELANTEAFF. The DNA of the CDR3 is TGCGCCAGCAGCTTGGAGCTCGCGAACACTGAAGCTTTCTTT.

V is TRBV10-2 and J is TRBJ2-3; possible D gene TRBD2, 6 bases. Per the germline V gene, CDR1 is WSHSY and CDR2 is SAAADI. The CDR3 extends over 10 amino acids. Trimming pared 11 bases from V and 5 bases from J, leaving 8 bases between. The CDR3 loop is CAAGRDTQYF. In nucleotides, the CDR3 is TGCGCCGCCGGGAGAGATACGCAGTATTTT.

This chain joins TRBV5-6 and TRBJ1-2, with D hard to call. Deletions cut 5 bases from V and 5 bases from J, with 19 bases between. Germline V gene lookup returns CDR1 SGHDT and CDR2 YYEEEE. The CDR3 contains 15 residues. CDR3 sequence: CASSRVMISGYGYTF. The CDR3 DNA reads TGTGCCAGCAGTCGGGTAATGATAAGTGGATATGGCTACACCTTC.

V is TRBV7-6 and J is TRBJ2-1; no clear D. Trimming pared 6 bases from V and 6 bases from J, leaving 6 bases between. Germline CDR1 SGHVS, CDR2 FNYEAQ. The CDR3 consists of 11 residues. CDR3 bases: TGTGCCAGCAGTTGGGGCAATGAGCAGTTCTTC. It encodes CASSWGNEQFF.

The rearrangement uses TRBV3-1 (or the pseudogene TRBV3-2) and TRBJ2-2; D is unclear. The V end lost 0 bases, the J end lost 4 bases, and 6 bases lay between the germline ends. The CDR3 sequence is 14 residues long. Germline-derived CDR1 and CDR2 are LGHDT and YNNKEL (reference sequence). The CDR3 region is CASSQDSATGELFF. The DNA for the CDR3 is TGTGCCAGCAGCCAAGATTCAGCCACCGGGGAGCTGTTTTTT.

The chain employs TRBV4-1 and TRBJ1-1; D not certain. V lost 1 base, J lost 4 bases, and 10 bases lay in between. In germline, CDR1 is MGHRA, CDR2 YSYEKL. The CDR3 totals 14 residues. The chain's CDR3 is CASSQVPEGTEAFF. The CDR3 nucleotides are TGCGCCAGCAGCCAAGTACCGGAGGGCACTGAAGCTTTCTTT.

The rearrangement links TRBV10-1 to TRBJ1-6; D unclear. CDR1 is WNHNN and CDR2 is SYGVQD in the germline V gene (reference sequence). This CDR3 spans 14 amino acids. The V and J ends lost 0 bases and 6 bases respectively, with 6 bases between them. This CDR3 reads CASSESGSNSPLHF. The CDR3 region has the DNA TGCGCCAGCAGTGAGTCGGGGAGTAATTCACCCCTCCACTTT.

A note on this clone: One end of the junction varies from germline; a read error may be responsible. V gene TRBV10-2 combines with J gene TRBJ1-2; the match to TRBD1 covers 7 bases. Germline V CDR1 and CDR2: WSHSY, SAAADI. The length of the CDR3 is 11 residues. The CDR3 nucleotides read TGCGCCAGCAGTGACATGGGACAGCCCCTCTTC. The encoded protein is CASSDMGQPLF.